This TCR beta chain is from a study of T-cell memory formation after mild COVID-19. 5'RACE with constant-segment primers built TCRalpha and TCRbeta cDNA libraries with UMIs. Each CDR3 protein is one row after TCRdb ran MiXCR on the 5' RACE reads. The sample contains around 370,000 distinct CDR3 sequences, around 20% of which appear only once. Whole-study results and caveats: Mainly in CM and EM were contracting CD4+ clones; CD8+ were in EMRA. Researchers found some responding clones in pre-infection memory, a sign that cross-reactive memory joined. Nothing confirmed that second-wave clones peaking on day 37 were specific for SARS-CoV-2.

This clonotype has a handful of counts. As yet, its antigen is unknown. The clonotype comes from an adult woman who had mild COVID-19 (a few samples of this study predate the infection). Cell type and time point are not known. Sequencing was done on a sample of PBMCs or a T cell subset sorted from them (not recorded which).

The DNA of the CDR3 is TGTGCCAGCAGTTTACAGCCTCCTAGCGGGAGGGTCAATGAGCAGTTCTTC. Translation: CASSLQPPSGRVNEQFF. The rearrangement links TRBV27 to TRBJ2-1; 12 positions agree with TRBD2. CDR1 and CDR2 from the germline V gene are MNHEY and SMNVEV (reference sequence). The trim removed 2 bases at V and 6 bases at J, leaving 8 bases unmatched. The CDR3 consists of 17 residues.